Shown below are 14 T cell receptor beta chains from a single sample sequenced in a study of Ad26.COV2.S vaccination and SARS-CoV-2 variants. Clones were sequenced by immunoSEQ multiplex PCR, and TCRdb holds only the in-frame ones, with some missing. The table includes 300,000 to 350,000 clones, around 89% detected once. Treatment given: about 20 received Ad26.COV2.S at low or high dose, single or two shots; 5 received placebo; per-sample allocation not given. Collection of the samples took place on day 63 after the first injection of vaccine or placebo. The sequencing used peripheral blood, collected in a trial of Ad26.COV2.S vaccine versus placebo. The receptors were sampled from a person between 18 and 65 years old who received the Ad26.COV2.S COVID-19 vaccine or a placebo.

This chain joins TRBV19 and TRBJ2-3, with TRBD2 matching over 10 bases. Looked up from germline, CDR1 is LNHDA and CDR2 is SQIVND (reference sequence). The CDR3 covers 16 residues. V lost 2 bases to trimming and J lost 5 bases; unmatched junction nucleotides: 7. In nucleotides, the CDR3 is TGTGCCAGTAGTATAAGCGGGGGGGCCTATGGAGATACGCAGTATTTT. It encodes CASSISGGAYGDTQYF.

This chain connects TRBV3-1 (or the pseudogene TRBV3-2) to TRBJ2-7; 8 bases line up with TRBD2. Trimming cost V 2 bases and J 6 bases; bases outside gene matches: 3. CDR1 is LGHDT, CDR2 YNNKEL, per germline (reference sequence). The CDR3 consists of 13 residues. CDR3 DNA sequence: TGTGCCAGCAGCCAAACGGGAGGGCTCGAGCAGTACTTC. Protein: CASSQTGGLEQYF.

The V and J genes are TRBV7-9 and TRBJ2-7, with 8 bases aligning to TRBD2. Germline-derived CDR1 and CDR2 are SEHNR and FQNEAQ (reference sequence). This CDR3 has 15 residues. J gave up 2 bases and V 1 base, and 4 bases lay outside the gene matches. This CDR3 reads CASSLDASGPYEQYF. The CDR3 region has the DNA TGTGCCAGCAGCTTAGATGCTAGCGGGCCCTACGAGCAGTACTTC. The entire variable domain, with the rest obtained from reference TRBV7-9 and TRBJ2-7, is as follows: DTGVSQNPRHKITKRGQNVTFRCDPISEHNRLYWYRQTLGQGPEFLTYFQNEAQLEKSRLLSDRFSAERPKGSFSTLEIQRTEQGDSAMYLCASSLDASGPYEQYFGPGTRLTVT.

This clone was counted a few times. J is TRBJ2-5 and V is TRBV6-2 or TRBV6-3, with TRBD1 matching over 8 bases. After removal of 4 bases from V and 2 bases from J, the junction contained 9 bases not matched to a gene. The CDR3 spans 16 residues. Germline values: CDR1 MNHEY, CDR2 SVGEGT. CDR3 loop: CASSFLPTGGQETQYF. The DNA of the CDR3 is TGTGCCAGCAGTTTCTTACCTACAGGGGGGCAAGAGACCCAGTACTTC.

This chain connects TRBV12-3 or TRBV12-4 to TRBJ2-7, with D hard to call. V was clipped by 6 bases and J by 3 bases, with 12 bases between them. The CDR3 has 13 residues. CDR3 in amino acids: CASSLLGLYEQYF. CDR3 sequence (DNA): TGTGCCAGCAGCTTATTAGGGCTCTACGAGCAGTACTTC.

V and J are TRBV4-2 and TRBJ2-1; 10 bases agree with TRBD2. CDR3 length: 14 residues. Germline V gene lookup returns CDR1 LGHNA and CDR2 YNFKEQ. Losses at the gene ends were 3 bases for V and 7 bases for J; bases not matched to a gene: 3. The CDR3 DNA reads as TGTGCCAGCAGCCACCTAGCGGGGGTAAATGAGCAGTTCTTC. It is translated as CASSHLAGVNEQFF.

In nucleotides, the CDR3 is TGTGCCAGCAGAAAGAGAGGGGCCGGTGAGACCCAGTACTTC. Translated, it gives CASRKRGAGETQYF. J is TRBJ2-5 and V is TRBV6-5; perhaps D is TRBD1 or TRBD2 (5 bases each). The CDR3 sequence is 14 residues long. Germline CDR1 reads MNHEY; CDR2 reads SVGAGI. Deletions cut 6 bases from V and 5 bases from J, with 16 bases between.

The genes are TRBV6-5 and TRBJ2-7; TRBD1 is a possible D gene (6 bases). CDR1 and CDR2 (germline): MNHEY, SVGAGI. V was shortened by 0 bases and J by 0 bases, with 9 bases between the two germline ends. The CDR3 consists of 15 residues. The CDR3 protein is CASSYSGTSSYEQYF. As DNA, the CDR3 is TGTGCCAGCAGTTACTCCGGGACAAGCTCCTACGAGCAGTACTTC.

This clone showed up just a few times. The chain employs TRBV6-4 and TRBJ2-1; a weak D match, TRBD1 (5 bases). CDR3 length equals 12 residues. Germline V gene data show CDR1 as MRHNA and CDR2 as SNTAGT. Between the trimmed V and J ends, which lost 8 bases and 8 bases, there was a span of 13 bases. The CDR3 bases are TGTGCCAGCGTTCAGGGAAGCGATGAGCAGTTCTTC. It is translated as CASVQGSDEQFF.

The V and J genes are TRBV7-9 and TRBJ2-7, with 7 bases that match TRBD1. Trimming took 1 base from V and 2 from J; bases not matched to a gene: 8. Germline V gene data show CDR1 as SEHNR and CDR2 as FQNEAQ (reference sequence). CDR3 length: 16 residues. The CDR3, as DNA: TGTGCCAGCAGCTTAGTTGGGGACAGACTAACCTACGAGCAGTACTTC. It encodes CASSLVGDRLTYEQYF.

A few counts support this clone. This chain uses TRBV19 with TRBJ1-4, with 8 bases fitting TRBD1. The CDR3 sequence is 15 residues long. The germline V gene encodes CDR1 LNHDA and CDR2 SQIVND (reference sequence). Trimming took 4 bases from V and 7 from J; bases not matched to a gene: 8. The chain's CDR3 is CASSTSGGFGEKLFF. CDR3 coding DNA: TGTGCCAGTAGTACCTCAGGGGGCTTCGGTGAAAAACTGTTTTTT.

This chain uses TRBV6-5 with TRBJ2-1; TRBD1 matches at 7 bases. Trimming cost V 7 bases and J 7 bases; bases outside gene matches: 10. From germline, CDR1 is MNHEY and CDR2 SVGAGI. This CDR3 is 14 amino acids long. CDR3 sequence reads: CASTPRTGLNEQFF. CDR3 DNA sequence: TGTGCCAGCACCCCCCGGACAGGCTTGAATGAGCAGTTCTTC.

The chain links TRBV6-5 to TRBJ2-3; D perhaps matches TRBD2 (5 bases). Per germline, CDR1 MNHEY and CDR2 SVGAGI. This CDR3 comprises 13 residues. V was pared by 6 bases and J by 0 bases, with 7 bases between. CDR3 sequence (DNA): TGTGCCAGCAGAGACTATAGCACAGATACGCAGTATTTT. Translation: CASRDYSTDTQYF.

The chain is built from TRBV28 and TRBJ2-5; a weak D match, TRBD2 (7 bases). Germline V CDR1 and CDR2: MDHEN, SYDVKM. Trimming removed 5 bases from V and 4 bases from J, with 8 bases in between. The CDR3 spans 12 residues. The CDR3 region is CASSAGAETQYF. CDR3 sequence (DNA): TGTGCCAGCAGTGCGGGGGCAGAGACCCAGTACTTC.